This T cell receptor (beta chain) was sequenced during a study of cytomegalovirus exposure and HLA in healthy donors. Trimming stripped 8 bases from V and 1 base from J, with 10 bases between. The CDR3 runs 13 residues. Germline-derived CDR1 and CDR2 are MGHDK and SYGVNS. Use of 60 Vbeta and 13 Jbeta primers characterized the PCR. Using immunoSEQ multiplex PCR, the repertoire was profiled, and TCRdb retains in-frame clones only, with some absent. The sample includes about 130,000 clones, about four fifths of them seen just once. This TCR was recovered from a man aged 30 to 39 in good health and CMV-seronegative. This sequence joins TRBV25-1 and TRBJ2-3; TRBD1 might be the D (6 bases). Source material: PBMCs. The CDR3 DNA is TGTGCCAGCGAGGGGGTGGGCACAGATACGCAGTATTTT. It translates to CASEGVGTDTQYF.